Described below is a single TCR beta chain sequence and its context. This sample is drawn from a study of shared clonotypes between healthy human individuals. The overall study: The composition of the donors was a couple of women and a few men aged 18 to 49.

Deletions cut 0 bases from V and 0 bases from J, with 16 bases between. The CDR3 totals 18 residues. Looked up from germline, CDR1 is SGHAT and CDR2 is FQNNGV. Donors comprised only Caucasian adults living in Nashville, Tennessee. The authors loaded around 220 ng DNA, roughly 27,000 T cell genomes, into sorted-subset replicate PCRs. The method was immunoSEQ multiplex PCR; TCRdb's version includes in-frame clones alone and lacks a portion of them. The sample consists of more than 2 million clones, around 95% of them appearing once. Sequenced input: naive CD4+ T cells sorted from blood. Subset given: CD45RA+ positively selected. The receptor's source is a man aged 18 to 35 in good health. This chain links TRBV11-2 with TRBJ2-3; no clear D. The CDR3 is CASSLDRSVGSSTDTQYF. CDR3 sequence (DNA): TGTGCCAGCAGCTTAGATCGGTCCGTGGGATCTAGCACAGATACGCAGTATTTT.